This T cell receptor beta chain was identified during a study of glioma-infiltrating T cells after dendritic cell vaccination. Findings and limits, study-wide: Longer survival after dendritic cell vaccination followed higher pretreatment TIL content.

The CDR3 runs 15 residues. Germline V gives CDR1 MGHRA, CDR2 YSYEKL. Trimming took 3 bases from V and 0 from J, leaving 9 bases between them. Profiling relied on immunoSEQ multiplex PCR, and the TCRdb table lists in-frame clones only, not all of them. The sample lists approximately 64,000 clones; 80% to 85% were seen once. Details on this clone: Its matching antigen is unknown.

No glioblastoma patient carried an isocitrate dehydrogenase mutation. PBMC were collected before vaccination, two weeks after the third vaccination, and at progression. The sequence derives from a human donor with glioblastoma. This sample comprised blood, obtained before dendritic cell vaccination. The chain uses TRBV4-1 and TRBJ1-3, with no clear D. The CDR3 loop is CASSQLTNSGNTIYF. CDR3 DNA sequence: TGCGCCAGCAGCCAGCTGACAAACTCTGGAAACACCATATATTTT.